Here is one T cell receptor (beta chain) with its context. The antigen it recognizes is unknown. The sample holds no much larger clone one base away, and base qualities are not on file. Spanning cysteine to phenylalanine, the CDR3 consists of 11 amino acids. The DNA shown is the 33-base CDR3, in frame from base 1. At the junction V is shortened by 4 bases and J by 2 bases, with 4 bases in between. Reading the germline V gene gives CDR1 SQVTM and CDR2 ANQGSEA. This sample's time point label indicates: baseline before first vaccination. The vaccinee samples were drawn from two UK trials, COV001 and COV002, one of which was a single-blind randomized controlled phase 2/3 trial testing AZD1222 (ChAdOx1 nCoV-19) in healthy adults. For TCRbeta chain sequencing, PBMC samples from trial participants were taken at day 0 and at day 28 after the second dose. The CDR3 regions of human TCRbeta chains were subjected to immunosequencing. Regarding the original processing steps: TCRs in the repertoires were compared against a reference library of SARS-CoV-2-specific TCRs that had been generated with the MIRA antigen-specificity platform. Breadth meant the fraction of unique TCRs that were SARS-CoV-2-associated, whereas depth meant the fraction of total T cells that were SARS-CoV-2-associated. Each spike-specific TCR was assigned to its reactive spike region and to a CD4 or CD8 class using the MIRA data. Log10-transformed breadth and depth values were compared by one-way ANOVA with Sidak's multiple comparisons tests. TCRdb took over this immuneACCESS table, retaining in-frame rearrangements with V and J assigned. Such tables are incomplete; in checked studies, under half of the missing clones stem from an unresolved V gene, and the remainder is unexplained. V and J calls and clone size are copied from that table; D and trimming were computed from the DNA. The sample has over 60,000 clones on record, around 87% of them singletons. The biggest ten clones account for about 25% of the sample.

The data were obtained in a study of T cell responses to AZD1222 COVID-19 vaccine (dated by TCRdb to the early 2020s). Context from the whole study: AZD1222 recipients with second doses at about 4 weeks or about 12 weeks were pooled, because spike-specific TCR depth and breadth did not differ between schedules. TCR sequencing was performed for more than 230 trial participants, of whom about 200 were given two doses of AZD1222 and around 25 were given two doses of MenACWY control vaccine. Enrollment into the trials was organized by age into subgroups of 18-55, 56-69 and 70-plus years, and those subgroups contained about 160, 30 and 59 TCR-sequenced participants, respectively. What the work shows at the level of the full study, not this receptor alone: Because no day 14 peak-response samples were available, the repertoires could be characterized only after the peak T cell response. Conclusions about previously exposed vaccinees are limited, since just five or six AZD1222 recipients were seropositive for SARS-CoV-2 at baseline. Nearly half of unique spike-specific TCRs reportedly recognized epitopes outside regions mutated in the B.1.351 and B.1.1.7 variants. After two AZD1222 doses, spike-specific TCR breadth and depth were significantly higher than at day 0 and than in MenACWY recipients. The 56-69-year group was small, and its depth increase did not reach significance, likely because of low power. Vaccine-associated CD4 TCRs spanned the whole spike protein, with dominant responses in regions 160-218 and 743-854. Participants were mostly white British and included more females than males, and it was suggested by the authors that clonal diversity may have been underestimated.

Sequenced material: peripheral blood, taken on day 0 of AZD1222 vaccination. The TCR was taken from an adult in good health. The V gene is TRBV29-1 and the J gene is TRBJ2-3; a confident D gene designation cannot be given. The CDR3 in this case is CSVVPTDTQYF. The DNA reads TGCAGCGTTGTTCCCACAGATACGCAGTATTTT.